This T cell receptor (beta chain) was captured by sequencing in a study of graft-versus-host responses after intestinal transplantation. Study at large: Among the recipients, all got anti-thymocyte globulin induction and then tacrolimus and steroids for about 3 years.

This clone was counted once. The antigen is not known. General study points: Maximum circulating GvH clone levels tracked with early post-transplant HvG decreases. Allograft clonal ratios (graft-versus-host to host-versus-graft) were high in patients who had graft-donor T cell macrochimerism.

Assay used: immunoSEQ multiplex PCR; TCRdb lists only in-frame clones, some missing. The data show approximately 37,000 clones, more than 80% seen once. There are 15 residues in the CDR3. Germline CDR1 and CDR2: MNHNY and SVGAGI (reference sequence). V was trimmed by 0 bases and J by 5 bases, leaving 13 bases between them. The chain has TRBV6-6 and TRBJ1-2; tentative D call: TRBD1 (5 bases). This TCR came from a human patient who received an intestinal transplant, so some T cells may come from the graft donor. The sample was PBMCs, taken 734 days after intestinal transplantation. The CDR3 DNA reads TGTGCCAGCAGTTACTCCACACGGGGGTTGTATGGCTACACCTTC. It encodes CASSYSTRGLYGYTF.